The clone carrying this TCR beta chain was found a few times. This entry is derived from a study of blood T cell repertoires in COVID-19. Study overall: Sample material is recorded as cDNA or gDNA derived from T cells, B-cell-depleted T cells, or PBMCs.

Here immunoSEQ multiplex PCR was the method, and the copy in TCRdb shows in-frame clones only, minus some. Of 150,000 or so clones listed, around 79% are singletons. The origin of this receptor is a man at least 80 years old with acute or convalescent COVID-19. Sequencing was done on a sample of peripheral blood.

The CDR3 DNA sequence: TGTGCCAGCAGCGGCGGACTTACGGCCAATCAGCCCCAGCATTTT. This translates into CASSGGLTANQPQHF. The chain combines TRBV3-1 (or the pseudogene TRBV3-2) with TRBJ1-5; no clear D. V shed 5 bases and J shed 3 bases, with 14 bases lying between them. The CDR3 totals 15 residues. CDR1 is LGHDT, CDR2 YNNKEL, per germline (reference sequence).